A single sample gave rise to the 3 T cell receptor beta chains below, sequenced in a study of blood T cell repertoires in COVID-19. The table came from immunoSEQ multiplex PCR; TCRdb's copy has only in-frame clones and leaves some out. The sample shows almost 250,000 clones, 65% to 90% of them seen only once. Sequenced material: PBMCs or T cells enriched from blood (not recorded which). These receptors were collected from a woman between 45 and 65 years old with acute COVID-19.

The chain employs TRBV4-3 and TRBJ1-3, with a possible D match to TRBD1 (6 bases). Germline CDR1 reads LGHNA; CDR2 reads YSLEER. Trimming left V 1 base short and J 4 bases short, with 14 bases between. The CDR3 loop spans 16 amino acids. The CDR3 reads CASSQVQGTRGNTIYF. The CDR3 DNA reads TGCGCCAGCAGCCAAGTCCAGGGGACGCGAGGAAACACCATATATTTT.

The chain joins TRBV3-1 (or the pseudogene TRBV3-2) to TRBJ2-7, with D maybe TRBD1 (5 bases). This CDR3 is built from 14 residues. Trimming took 0 bases from V and 6 from J, leaving 12 bases between them. Germline-derived CDR1 and CDR2 are LGHDT and YNNKEL (reference sequence). The CDR3 nucleotides are TGTGCCAGCAGCCAAGATCAGGGAAGGATCGAGCAGTACTTC. It translates to CASSQDQGRIEQYF.

V and J are TRBV11-2 and TRBJ1-2; the match to TRBD1 covers 7 bases. The trim removed 5 bases at V and 4 bases at J, leaving 4 bases unmatched. Per the germline V gene, CDR1 is SGHAT and CDR2 is FQNNGV. The CDR3 has 13 residues. Here the CDR3 DNA reads TGTGCCAGCAGCAGAGACAGGGCCTATGGCTACACCTTC. Translated: CASSRDRAYGYTF. The variable domain in full, with the rest retrieved from reference TRBV11-2 and TRBJ1-2, is EAGVAQSPRYKIIEKRQSVAFWCNPISGHATLYWYQQILGQGPKLLIQFQNNGVVDDSQLPKDRFSAERLKGVDSTLKIQPAKLEDSAVYLCASSRDRAYGYTFGSGTRLTVV.